This T cell receptor (beta chain) emerged from a study of shared clonotypes between healthy human individuals. Findings and caveats of the study: Of the naive CD4 clonotypes, about 5.4% were shared across a few donors.

Trimming stripped 5 bases from V and 6 bases from J, with 13 bases between. Germline-derived CDR1 and CDR2 are SGHTA and FQGNSA. The CDR3 sequence is 13 residues long. Turning to this clone: Its antigen is currently unknown.

Profiling relied on immunoSEQ multiplex PCR, and the TCRdb table lists in-frame clones only, not all of them. This table has 1 million to 1.3 million clones, approximately 80% appearing once. This sequence originates from a young man in good health. Some clones in this sample may be carry-over from other donors' samples. V usage is TRBV7-2 and J usage is TRBJ1-2; possibly TRBD1 for D (5 bases). The sequenced material came from memory CD4+ T cells from PBMCs. Sample subset: CD45RA-negative fraction. The CDR3, as DNA: TGTGCCAGCAGCCTCCGCAGGGACCATGGCTACACCTTC. Its translation: CASSLRRDHGYTF.